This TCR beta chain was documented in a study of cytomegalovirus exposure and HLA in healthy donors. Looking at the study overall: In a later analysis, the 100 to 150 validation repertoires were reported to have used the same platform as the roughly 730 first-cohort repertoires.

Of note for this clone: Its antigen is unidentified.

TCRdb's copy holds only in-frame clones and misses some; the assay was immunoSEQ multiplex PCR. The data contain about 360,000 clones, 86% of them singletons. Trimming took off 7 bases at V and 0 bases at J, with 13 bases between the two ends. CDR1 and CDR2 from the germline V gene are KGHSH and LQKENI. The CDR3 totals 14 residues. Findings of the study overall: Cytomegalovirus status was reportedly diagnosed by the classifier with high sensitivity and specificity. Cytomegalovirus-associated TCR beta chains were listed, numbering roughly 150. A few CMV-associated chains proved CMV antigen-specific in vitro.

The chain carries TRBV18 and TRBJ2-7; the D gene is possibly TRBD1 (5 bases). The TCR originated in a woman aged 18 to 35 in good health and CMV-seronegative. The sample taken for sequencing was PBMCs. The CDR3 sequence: CASFPGSSSYEQYF. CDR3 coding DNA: TGTGCCAGCTTTCCAGGGTCGAGCTCCTACGAGCAGTACTTC. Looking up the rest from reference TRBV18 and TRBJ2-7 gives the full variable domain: NAGVMQNPRHLVRRRGQEARLRCSPMKGHSHVYWYRQLPEEGLKFMVYLQKENIIDESGMPKERFSAEFPKEGPSILRIQQVVRGDSAAYFCASFPGSSSYEQYFGPGTRLTVT.